Listed here are 20 T cell receptor beta chains from one sample, sequenced in a study of human T cells and chemical hapten exposure. MiXCR was run by TCRdb on the RACE reads, yielding one entry per CDR3 protein. The top ten clones hold 3% to 4% of a sample with about 65,000 distinct CDR3 sequences, about 6% of them seen once. The time point: healthy volunteer bleed at 6 weeks. Researchers extracted total RNA from unfractionated whole blood. Input material: whole blood. These receptors originate from a female donor in good health. Some clones in this sample may be carry-over from other donors' samples.

The chain uses TRBV28 and TRBJ1-1; TRBD1 might be the D (5 bases). V was cut by 4 bases and J by 13 bases, with 16 bases left in between. The V gene's germline CDR1 is MDHEN and CDR2 SYDVKM. This CDR3 comprises 12 residues. The CDR3 protein is CASSSGPRVGFF. The CDR3 DNA is TGTGCCAGCAGTTCGGGACCAAGAGTCGGTTTCTTT.

This clonotype was seen only a few times. V usage is TRBV25-1 and J usage is TRBJ1-1; TRBD1 aligns across 7 bases. The CDR3 runs 13 residues. Germline CDR1 is MGHDK and CDR2 is SYGVNS. J gave up 0 bases and V 10 bases, and 5 bases lay outside the gene matches. Here the CDR3 reads CATGDRMNTEAFF. The CDR3 DNA is TGTGCCACTGGGGACAGAATGAACACTGAAGCTTTCTTT.

This clonotype was detected only a few times. The V and J genes are TRBV28 and TRBJ2-1; possibly TRBD2 for D (5 bases). In germline, CDR1 is MDHEN, CDR2 SYDVKM. V was clipped by 6 bases and J by 6 bases, with 18 bases between them. The CDR3 loop spans 15 amino acids. As DNA, the CDR3 is TGTGCCAGCAGAAAAACCGGGAAAAGCATCAATGAGCAGTTCTTC. Protein: CASRKTGKSINEQFF.

This clonotype was picked up a small number of times. V is TRBV5-1 and J is TRBJ2-1; D unresolved. Between the trimmed V and J ends, which lost 0 bases and 7 bases, there was a span of 5 bases. CDR3 length: 12 residues. Germline V lookup: CDR1 SGHRS, CDR2 YFSETQ. CDR3 in amino acids: CASSLVVNEQFF. The DNA of the CDR3 is TGCGCCAGCAGCTTGGTTGTGAATGAGCAGTTCTTC.

The chain couples TRBV28 to TRBJ1-2, with unresolved D. There are 11 residues in the CDR3. In germline, CDR1 is MDHEN, CDR2 SYDVKM. Trimming removed 8 bases at V and 8 bases at J, with 12 bases between. CDR3 sequence (DNA): TGTGCCAGCGCAGCCCCGGGGGGCTACACCTTC. Its protein product is CASAAPGGYTF.

The table lists this clonotype with many counts. V usage is TRBV6-5 and J usage is TRBJ1-2; no clear D. CDR1 and CDR2 (germline): MNHEY, SVGAGI. Trimming removed 4 bases at V and 4 bases at J, with 4 bases between. The CDR3 extends over 11 amino acids. CDR3 sequence reads: CASSSSYGYTF. In DNA, the CDR3 is TGTGCCAGCAGTTCATCCTATGGCTACACCTTC.

This clonotype was observed a few times. J is TRBJ2-7 and V is TRBV28, with 9 nucleotides matching TRBD1. The CDR3 totals 16 residues. Germline CDR1 reads MDHEN; CDR2 reads SYDVKM. Trimming took 6 bases from V and 2 from J; bases not matched to a gene: 11. The CDR3 region has the DNA TGTGCCAGCAGGTATTCGTCCGGGACAGGGACCTACGAGCAGTACTTC. It specifies CASRYSSGTGTYEQYF.

This clonotype was seen more than once but under ten times. V and J are TRBV6-5 and TRBJ2-1; TRBD2 might be the D (5 bases). CDR1 MNHEY and CDR2 SVGAGI come from the germline V gene. The V end was cut by 0 bases, the J end by 3 bases, with 15 bases between. The CDR3 has 17 amino acids. CDR3 amino acids: CASSYSGVEMGYNEQFF. The CDR3 DNA reads as TGTGCCAGCAGTTACTCCGGGGTGGAAATGGGCTACAATGAGCAGTTCTTC.

Turning to this clonotype: Since a much larger clone is just one base distant, this may be a read error. V usage is TRBV20-1 and J usage is TRBJ2-7; D not certain. There are 12 residues in the CDR3. V was shortened by 5 bases and J by 0 bases, with 8 bases between the two germline ends. Germline V gene data show CDR1 as DFQATT and CDR2 as SNEGSKA (reference sequence). The CDR3 DNA is TGCAGTGCTGGTCCAGGCTCCTACGAGCAGTACTTC. Translation gives CSAGPGSYEQYF.

This clonotype was seen ten or more times. The rearrangement joins TRBV10-3 to TRBJ2-1; the D gene is possibly TRBD2 (5 bases). Deletions cut 0 bases from V and 3 bases from J, with 12 bases between. The CDR3 spans 16 residues. The germline gives CDR1 ENHRY, CDR2 SYGVKD. The CDR3 nucleotides read TGTGCCATCAGTGAGTCGAGCGGACTTTACTACAATGAGCAGTTCTTC. This translates into CAISESSGLYYNEQFF.

Ten or more counts support this clonotype. This chain uses TRBV10-1 with TRBJ2-5; D uncertain. V lost 5 bases to trimming and J lost 0 bases, with 10 bases between them. The CDR3 is 14 residues long. Germline CDR1 and CDR2: WNHNN and SYGVQD (reference sequence). The CDR3 DNA sequence: TGCGCCAGCAGTTCAGCACCGTACCAAGAGACCCAGTACTTC. Translated, it gives CASSSAPYQETQYF.

V gene TRBV6-2 or TRBV6-3 combines with J gene TRBJ2-3, with 7 bases identical to TRBD1. With V trimmed by 8 bases and J by 2 bases, 4 bases remained unmatched. Germline-derived CDR1 and CDR2 are MNHEY and SVGEGT. The CDR3 length is 13 residues. The CDR3 bases are TGTGCCAGCTCCACAGGGGACACAGATACGCAGTATTTT. Translation: CASSTGDTDTQYF.

This clonotype was detected only a few times. V and J are TRBV5-4 and TRBJ1-1, with D possibly matching TRBD1 (5 bases). CDR1 is SGHNT and CDR2 is YYREEE in the germline V gene (reference sequence). The CDR3 is made up of 14 amino acids. The V end lost 3 bases, the J end lost 3 bases, and 12 bases lay between the germline ends. The CDR3 reads CASSWAGTHTEAFF. The CDR3 DNA follows: TGTGCCAGCAGCTGGGCCGGGACGCACACTGAAGCTTTCTTT.

This clonotype was seen many times. The rearrangement joins TRBV20-1 to TRBJ2-1; the D gene could be TRBD1 or TRBD2 (5 bases each). V lost 5 bases, J lost 6 bases, and 17 bases lay in between. The CDR3 sequence is 14 residues long. The V gene's germline CDR1 is DFQATT and CDR2 SNEGSKA (reference sequence). In DNA, the CDR3 is TGCAGTGCTCAAGCCGGGACGGCTATCAATGAGCAGTTCTTC. Its translation is CSAQAGTAINEQFF.

This clonotype occurred many times. This rearrangement joins TRBV7-3 to TRBJ1-6; D remains ambiguous. Germline CDR1 is SGHTA and CDR2 is FQGTGA. The CDR3 runs 15 residues. V shed 2 bases and J shed 11 bases, with 16 bases lying between them. The CDR3 DNA reads TGTGCCAGCAGCTTAGGTCGTCCCCCCGTGACACCCCTCCACTTT. This translates into CASSLGRPPVTPLHF.

This clonotype was recorded at least ten times. This chain joins TRBV7-2 and TRBJ1-3, with 7 bases fitting TRBD1. The junction had 5 bases not matched to a gene; V was cut back by 6 bases and J by 0 bases. CDR1 and CDR2 from the germline V gene are SGHTA and FQGNSA. CDR3 length: 15 residues. CDR3 residues: CASRRTGSSGNTIYF. The CDR3, as DNA: TGTGCCAGCAGGCGGACAGGCAGCTCTGGAAACACCATATATTTT.

This clonotype was seen at least ten times. The V and J genes are TRBV7-9 and TRBJ1-1; TRBD1 might be the D (6 bases). This CDR3 comprises 13 residues. The V gene lost 5 bases and the J gene lost 1 base, with 8 bases spanning the gap. Germline values: CDR1 SEHNR, CDR2 FQNEAQ (reference sequence). In DNA, the CDR3 is TGTGCCAGCAGCCGGGGACAGAACACTGAAGCTTTCTTT. Translating it yields CASSRGQNTEAFF.

This clonotype has at least ten counts. V usage is TRBV7-6 and J usage is TRBJ2-3; 13 bases are a match to TRBD2. V was pared by 1 base and J by 5 bases, with 21 bases of the junction left unmatched. CDR1 and CDR2 (germline): SGHVS, FNYEAQ. The CDR3 has 22 residues. CDR3 sequence (DNA): TGTGCCAGCAGCTTAGTAGTTTACAGGCAGGGACTAGCGGGACCTCAGGGAGATACGCAGTATTTT. Translated: CASSLVVYRQGLAGPQGDTQYF. Based on the CDR3 plus reference TRBV7-6 and TRBJ2-3, the full variable domain is GAGVSQSPRYKVTKRGQDVALRCDPISGHVSLYWYRQALGQGPEFLTYFNYEAQQDKSGLPNDRFSAERPEGSISTLTIQRTEQRDSAMYRCASSLVVYRQGLAGPQGDTQYFGPGTRLTVL.

The rearrangement joins TRBV30 to TRBJ1-3; 10 positions match TRBD1. The ends lost 3 bases at V and 2 bases at J; junction bases unmatched: 7. The CDR3 extends over 16 amino acids. CDR1 GTSNPN and CDR2 SVGIG come from the germline V gene (reference sequence). CDR3 nucleotide sequence: TGTGCCTGGAGAAGAGACAGGGGGCGAACTGGAAACACCATATATTTT. Its translation: CAWRRDRGRTGNTIYF.

The rearrangement links TRBV20-1 to TRBJ2-5, with TRBD1 matching 9 bases. Germline V gene lookup returns CDR1 DFQATT and CDR2 SNEGSKA (reference sequence). Trimming cost V 4 bases and J 2 bases; bases outside gene matches: 5. CDR3 length equals 14 residues. The CDR3 spells CSATTGTGQETQYF. CDR3 in DNA: TGCAGTGCTACTACCGGGACAGGGCAAGAGACCCAGTACTTC.